The 31 T cell receptor beta chains reported below all come from one sample, sequenced in a study of OX40 agonist ivuxolimab in advanced cancers. Profiled with immunoSEQ multiplex PCR; TCRdb holds only in-frame clones, not every one. The sample includes around 70,000 clones, around four fifths of them seen just once. The sequences come from CD4+ or CD8+ T cells sorted from blood, collected in a trial of the OX40 agonist ivuxolimab. The receptor set was obtained from an adult with an advanced solid tumor such as melanoma, head and neck, liver or kidney cancer.

This chain joins TRBV5-6 and TRBJ2-7, with D hard to call. CDR3 length: 14 amino acids. Trimming pared 1 base from V and 4 bases from J, leaving 12 bases between. Germline lookup yields CDR1 SGHDT and CDR2 YYEEEE. The CDR3, as DNA: TGTGCCAGCAGCTTGAAAGGGTCCACTTACGAGCAGTACGTC. This gives the protein CASSLKGSTYEQYV.

The V and J genes are TRBV7-9 and TRBJ2-2; TRBD1 matches 7 bases. J gave up 0 bases and V 5 bases, and 3 bases lay outside the gene matches. This CDR3 contains 15 residues. CDR1 SEHNR and CDR2 FQNEAQ come from the germline V gene (reference sequence). The CDR3 nucleotides read TGTGCCAGCAGCCCCGGACAGGCGAACACCGGGGAGCTGTTTTTT. This sequence encodes CASSPGQANTGELFF. The complete variable domain, with remaining parts taken from reference TRBV7-9 and TRBJ2-2, reads DTGVSQNPRHKITKRGQNVTFRCDPISEHNRLYWYRQTLGQGPEFLTYFQNEAQLEKSRLLSDRFSAERPKGSFSTLEIQRTEQGDSAMYLCASSPGQANTGELFFGEGSRLTVL.

This clone was counted a few times. The chain links TRBV28 to TRBJ1-6; 8 bases fit TRBD1. Germline assignment: CDR1 MDHEN and CDR2 SYDVKM. V lost 4 bases and J lost 3; bases outside the gene matches: 11. This CDR3 comprises 18 residues. The CDR3 region is CASSSPGQDFFYNSPLHF. CDR3 nucleotides: TGTGCCAGCAGTTCTCCGGGACAGGATTTTTTCTATAATTCACCCCTCCACTTT.

The chain uses TRBV4-3 and TRBJ2-7, with D unclear. V dropped 6 bases and J dropped 1 base, with 16 bases sitting between them. The CDR3 is 15 amino acids. Germline CDR1 LGHNA, CDR2 YSLEER. The DNA for the CDR3 is TGCGCCAGCAGAGAAGAAAATATTCGGTCCTACGAGCAGTACTTC. Amino acids: CASREENIRSYEQYF.

V gene TRBV4-3 combines with J gene TRBJ1-3; tentatively, D is TRBD1 (6 bases). Trimming left V 4 bases short and J 3 bases short, with 16 bases between. Germline V gene data show CDR1 as LGHNA and CDR2 as YSLEER. The length of the CDR3 is 16 residues. CDR3 loop: CASSPDSGGGGNTIYF. In DNA, the CDR3 is TGCGCCAGCAGCCCGGACTCGGGGGGCGGTGGAAACACCATATATTTT.

V gene TRBV7-8 combines with J gene TRBJ2-5; 8 nucleotides match TRBD2. The V gene end was trimmed by 0 bases and the J gene end by 5 bases; junction bases not matched to a gene: 8. The V gene's germline CDR1 is SGHVS and CDR2 FQNEAQ. The CDR3 covers 16 residues. The CDR3 coding sequence is TGTGCCAGCAGCTTAGCGCTGGTAGCGGGGAGCGAGACCCAGTACTTC. Amino acid sequence: CASSLALVAGSETQYF.

This chain links TRBV9 with TRBJ2-2, with 12 bases aligning to TRBD2. There are 19 residues in the CDR3. Germline assignment: CDR1 SGDLS and CDR2 YYNGEE. V gave up 0 bases and J gave up 2 bases; unmatched junction bases: 8. CDR3 protein: CASSVGGLAGAINTGELFF. The CDR3 nucleotides are TGTGCCAGCAGCGTAGGGGGACTAGCGGGCGCCATAAACACCGGGGAGCTGTTTTTT.

The V gene is TRBV4-1, the J gene TRBJ2-4; a possible D gene is TRBD2 (5 bases). The CDR3 is made up of 17 amino acids. In germline, CDR1 is MGHRA, CDR2 YSYEKL. The germline V and J ends were trimmed by 0 bases and 0 bases, with 12 bases remaining between them. CDR3 sequence reads: CASSQDMRVRAKNIQYF. For the CDR3, the DNA is TGCGCCAGCAGCCAAGATATGAGGGTTAGAGCCAAAAACATTCAGTACTTC.

The chain combines TRBV5-1 with TRBJ2-5; D could derive from TRBD1 or TRBD2 (8 bases each). The CDR3 totals 15 residues. Trimming removed 3 bases at V and 9 bases at J, with 21 bases between. Germline lookup yields CDR1 SGHRS and CDR2 YFSETQ. The CDR3 DNA reads as TGCGCCAGCAGCTGGGGGACAGGTGGGCGGGAGGCCCAGTACTTC. Amino acid sequence: CASSWGTGGREAQYF.

The chain links TRBV27 to TRBJ2-7; D remains ambiguous. Germline assignment: CDR1 MNHEY and CDR2 SMNVEV (reference sequence). This CDR3 contains 15 residues. The V end was cut by 1 base, the J end by 2 bases, with 12 bases between. CDR3 DNA: TGTGCCAGCAGTTTATTTGGGCAATCCCCCTACGAGCAGTACTTC. As protein: CASSLFGQSPYEQYF.

This clone was counted only a few times. The chain couples TRBV6-1 to TRBJ2-2, with 8 bases aligning to TRBD2. The CDR3 sequence is 15 residues long. The germline gives CDR1 MNHNS, CDR2 SASEGT. Trimming cost V 1 base and J 6 bases; bases outside gene matches: 4. CDR3 residues: CASSEVGGAPGELFF. In DNA form, the CDR3 reads TGTGCCAGCAGTGAAGTCGGGGGGGCCCCCGGGGAGCTGTTTTTT.

Worth noting for this clone: Other nucleotide sequences from this sample produce the same CDR3. The chain recombines TRBV19 with TRBJ1-2, with D possibly being TRBD1 (5 bases). V lost 3 bases to trimming and J lost 8 bases, with 19 bases between them. The CDR3 has 15 residues. From germline, CDR1 is LNHDA and CDR2 SQIVND (reference sequence). As DNA, the CDR3 is TGTGCCAGTAGTATGGTGTGGACAACCGGGAACGGCTACACCTTC. As protein: CASSMVWTTGNGYTF.

The chain combines TRBV2 with TRBJ2-1; 9 nucleotides align to TRBD2. V shed 5 bases and J 5 bases; nucleotides not matched to a gene: 7. The CDR3 totals 15 residues. The germline V gene has CDR1 SNHLY and CDR2 FYNNEI. DNA of the CDR3: TGTGCCAGCAGTTGGGTAGCGGGGGCCAACAATGAGCAGTTCTTC. Protein product: CASSWVAGANNEQFF.

This chain joins TRBV6-6 and TRBJ1-1, with a weak D call TRBD1 (6 bases). CDR3 length: 14 amino acids. V lost 6 bases to trimming and J lost 0 bases, with 11 bases between them. Germline V gene sequence: CDR1 MNHNY, CDR2 SVGAGI (reference sequence). CDR3 region: CASRPDSMNTEAFF. CDR3 in DNA: TGTGCCAGCAGACCGGACAGCATGAACACTGAAGCTTTCTTT.

CDR3 nucleotide sequence: TGTGCCAGCCCGTTCCTTGATTTAAACACTGAAGCTTTCTTT. Protein product: CASPFLDLNTEAFF. V is TRBV28 and J is TRBJ1-1; D is unclear. V was clipped by 8 bases and J by 2 bases, with 15 bases between them. The CDR3 loop spans 14 amino acids. The germline V gene encodes CDR1 MDHEN and CDR2 SYDVKM.

The chain has TRBV10-2 and TRBJ1-5; D gene ambiguous. The CDR3 has 16 amino acids. The germline CDR1 and CDR2 sequences are WSHSY and SAAADI. V shed 6 bases and J shed 0 bases, with 15 bases lying between them. This CDR3 is CASRPSGLNSNQPQHF. The CDR3 DNA sequence: TGCGCCAGCAGGCCAAGCGGCCTGAATAGCAATCAGCCCCAGCATTTT.

J is TRBJ1-5 and V is TRBV25-1; D is possibly TRBD1 (5 bases). CDR1 and CDR2 from the germline V gene are MGHDK and SYGVNS. V lost 3 bases to trimming and J lost 0 bases, with 18 bases between them. This CDR3 comprises 18 residues. CDR3 amino acids: CASSDTESGLYSNQPQHF. For the CDR3, the DNA is TGTGCCAGCAGTGACACCGAGTCAGGGCTGTATAGCAATCAGCCCCAGCATTTT.

The chain employs TRBV7-8 and TRBJ1-5; perhaps TRBD1 as D (5 bases). From germline, CDR1 is SGHVS and CDR2 FQNEAQ. V lost 1 base to trimming and J lost 4 bases, with 11 bases between them. This CDR3 contains 15 residues. CDR3 region: CASSLDGGVNQPQHF. The CDR3 DNA reads TGTGCCAGCAGCTTAGATGGGGGGGTGAATCAGCCCCAGCATTTT.

This clone was counted a few times. The rearrangement links TRBV11-2 to TRBJ2-1; no definite D call. CDR1 is SGHAT and CDR2 is FQNNGV in the germline V gene. Trimming removed 3 bases at V and 1 base at J, with 13 bases between. There are 16 residues in the CDR3. The CDR3 loop is CASSLVSGFSYNEQFF. The CDR3 nucleotides read TGTGCCAGCAGCTTGGTTTCGGGTTTTTCCTACAATGAGCAGTTCTTC. Together with reference TRBV11-2 and TRBJ2-1, the CDR3 gives the full variable domain: EAGVAQSPRYKIIEKRQSVAFWCNPISGHATLYWYQQILGQGPKLLIQFQNNGVVDDSQLPKDRFSAERLKGVDSTLKIQPAKLEDSAVYLCASSLVSGFSYNEQFFGPGTRLTVL.

This rearrangement joins TRBV5-1 to TRBJ2-5; TRBD2 matches 11 bases. The tail of the sequence fits TRBJ2-7 better, so the J call may be wrong. The CDR3 spans 16 residues. The germline V gene has CDR1 SGHRS and CDR2 YFSETQ. CDR3 DNA sequence: TGCGCCAGCAGCTTGGCCCCCACTAGCGGGAGTCCCGAGCAGTACTTC. Its protein product is CASSLAPTSGSPEQYF.

This chain connects TRBV27 to TRBJ1-6; the D is unclear. CDR1 is MNHEY and CDR2 is SMNVEV in the germline V gene (reference sequence). The CDR3 consists of 15 residues. The V end lost 6 bases, the J end lost 8 bases, and 17 bases lay between the germline ends. The CDR3 sequence is CASRGGGNTDSPLHF. DNA for the CDR3: TGTGCCAGCAGGGGTGGAGGGAACACCGATTCACCCCTCCACTTT.

The chain employs TRBV6-5 and TRBJ2-7; the D call may be TRBD1 or TRBD2 (5 bases each). Trimming pared 8 bases from V and 0 bases from J, leaving 8 bases between. Germline CDR1 is MNHEY and CDR2 is SVGAGI. This CDR3 region has 12 residues. The CDR3 sequence: CASGGSSYEQYF. The CDR3 bases are TGTGCCAGCGGGGGAAGCTCCTACGAGCAGTACTTC.

V is TRBV5-1 and J is TRBJ2-1; TRBD2 might be the D (5 bases). The length of the CDR3 is 14 residues. Germline CDR1 reads SGHRS; CDR2 reads YFSETQ. The V gene lost 4 bases and the J gene lost 13 bases, with 21 bases spanning the gap. The CDR3 here is CASSPDSGRPVQFF. In nucleotides, the CDR3 is TGCGCCAGCAGCCCGGACTCAGGACGGCCCGTCCAGTTCTTC.

V is TRBV19 and J is TRBJ1-6; a weak D match, TRBD1 (5 bases). This CDR3 region has 13 residues. The V and J ends lost 5 bases and 7 bases respectively, with 9 bases between them. CDR1 is LNHDA, CDR2 SQIVND, per germline (reference sequence). CDR3 DNA: TGTGCCAGTAGTGACAGCCCAAATTCACCCCTCCACTTT. This codes for CASSDSPNSPLHF.

The chain combines TRBV6-1 with TRBJ1-2, with 10 bases fitting TRBD1. After removal of 1 base from V and 4 bases from J, the junction contained 0 bases not matched to a gene. The CDR3 runs to 14 residues. The germline gives CDR1 MNHNS, CDR2 SASEGT. In nucleotides, the CDR3 is TGTGCCAGCAGTGAAGGGACAGGGGGCTATGGCTACACCTTC. It specifies CASSEGTGGYGYTF.

The chain has TRBV28 and TRBJ1-5, with D tentatively TRBD1 (6 bases). The CDR3 is 14 amino acids. The germline V gene encodes CDR1 MDHEN and CDR2 SYDVKM. V lost 6 bases, J lost 4 bases, and 13 bases lay in between. In nucleotides, the CDR3 is TGTGCCAGCAGGGGCAGGGGTGCTAATCAGCCCCAGCATTTT. Its protein product is CASRGRGANQPQHF.

The CDR3 DNA sequence: TGTGCCAGCAGCCCCTTTGACAGGGGGCGAGACATTCAGTACTTC. Amino acid sequence: CASSPFDRGRDIQYF. The genes are TRBV14 and TRBJ2-4; 10 positions agree with TRBD1. Unmatched junction bases numbered 8, after V lost 4 bases and J lost 8 bases. Germline lookup yields CDR1 SGHDN and CDR2 FVKESK. This CDR3 has 15 amino acids.

V gene TRBV27 combines with J gene TRBJ2-7; the match to TRBD2 covers 9 bases. J lost 4 bases, V lost 5 bases, and 3 bases had no gene match. The CDR3 runs 13 residues. The germline gives CDR1 MNHEY, CDR2 SMNVEV (reference sequence). The CDR3: CASSRTSAYEQYF. For the CDR3, the DNA is TGTGCCAGCAGTAGGACTAGCGCTTACGAGCAGTACTTC.

V is TRBV2 and J is TRBJ1-6; tentatively, D is TRBD1 (5 bases). Germline loops: CDR1 SNHLY, CDR2 FYNNEI. Trimming took 9 bases from V and 14 from J, leaving 17 bases between them. This CDR3 spans 12 amino acids. CDR3 nucleotide sequence: TGTGCCAGGTCGGTGGGGGGAGGAACCCTCCACTTT. Translation gives CARSVGGGTLHF.

This clone has only a few counts. The J gene is TRBJ1-5, the V gene TRBV15; 7 bases agree with TRBD1. The CDR3 extends over 14 amino acids. J lost 11 bases, V lost 3 bases, and 10 bases had no gene match. CDR1 and CDR2 from the germline V gene are LNHNV and YYDKDF (reference sequence). DNA for the CDR3: TGTGCCACCAGCAGGTTGGGACAGCTGGACGCCCAGCATTTT. It encodes CATSRLGQLDAQHF.

CDR3 in DNA: TGTGCCATCCTCCATCCCGGGGTAGATACGCAGTATTTT. Its translation is CAILHPGVDTQYF. The chain recombines TRBV28 with TRBJ2-3, with D maybe TRBD2 (5 bases). CDR3 size: 13 residues. Germline V gene lookup returns CDR1 MDHEN and CDR2 SYDVKM. V was pared by 10 bases and J by 5 bases, with 16 bases between.